This is a list of T cell receptor beta chains from one sample in a study of blood T cell repertoires in COVID-19. Data came from immunoSEQ multiplex PCR; TCRdb stores just in-frame clones and leaves some out. The sample holds over 300,000 clones, about 90% seen once. The sequencing sample was made of peripheral blood. These receptors were collected from a man aged 35-49 years with acute or convalescent COVID-19. The CDR3 runs from the conserved cysteine through the conserved F or W. Fields, in order: D gene, V gene, J gene, CDR3 DNA, CDR3 protein. D genes are given only for firm matches.

TRBD1	TRBV23-1	TRBJ1-6	TGCGCCAGCAGTCGAAGATCGGGACAGGTTAATTCACCCCTCCACTTT	CASSRRSGQVNSPLHF
.	TRBV3-1/TRBV3-2	TRBJ1-2	TGTGCCAGCAGCCTGGGGGGGGAAGCAAGCTATGGCTACACCTTC	CASSLGGEASYGYTF
TRBD2	TRBV7-9	TRBJ2-7	TGTGCCAGCAGCCTACTAGCGGGGGGACCCTACGAGCAGTACTTC	CASSLLAGGPYEQYF
TRBD1	TRBV5-1	TRBJ1-1	TGCGCCAGCACCTCCGGGACAGGGGGCACTGAAGCTTTCTTT	CASTSGTGGTEAFF
.	TRBV27	TRBJ1-2	TGTGCCAGCAGTTTACAGGGGAGACTGGTAGCTAACTATGGCTACACCTTC	CASSLQGRLVANYGYTF
.	TRBV20-1	TRBJ2-3	TGCAGTGCTAGAGTGGGGCATACGCAGTATTTT	CSARVGHTQYF
TRBD2	TRBV3-1/TRBV3-2	TRBJ2-1	TGTGCCAGCAGCCAAGGGACTAGCGGCCTATACAATGAGCAGTTCTTC	CASSQGTSGLYNEQFF
.	TRBV9	TRBJ2-1	TGTGCCAGCAGCGTAGGGAGGGCCTCCCCCAATGAGCAGTTCTTC	CASSVGRASPNEQFF
.	TRBV28	TRBJ1-2	TGTGCCAGCAGCTCTACAGGACAGTCCTCGGACTATGGCTACACCTTC	CASSSTGQSSDYGYTF
.	TRBV15	TRBJ2-2	TGTGCCACCAGCAGAGATCGAATTGTCGGGTCGGCCGGGGAGCTGTTTTTT	CATSRDRIVGSAGELFF
TRBD1	TRBV2	TRBJ2-7	TGTGCCAGCAGGTCCGTAGGGGACAGAGCATACGAGCAGTACTTC	CASRSVGDRAYEQYF
TRBD1	TRBV5-1	TRBJ2-2	TGCGCCAGCAGCTTGGGCCCCGACAGGGTAAACACCGGGGAGCTGTTTTTT	CASSLGPDRVNTGELFF
.	TRBV10-3	TRBJ1-2	TGTGCCATCAGTGAGTCTGGGGGGAGGAACTATGGCTACACCTTC	CAISESGGRNYGYTF
.	TRBV3-1/TRBV3-2	TRBJ1-4	TGTGCCAGCAGCCAAGCAGGGAATGAAAAACTGTTTTTT	CASSQAGNEKLFF
TRBD1	TRBV3-1/TRBV3-2	TRBJ2-7	TGTGCCAGCAGCCAAGATGGAGGGCTGGGGACAGGGGTCCACGAGCAGTACTTC	CASSQDGGLGTGVHEQYF
.	TRBV28	TRBJ1-5	TGTGCCAGCAGTTTATTAACCAGGATCAATCAGCCCCAGCATTTT	CASSLLTRINQPQHF